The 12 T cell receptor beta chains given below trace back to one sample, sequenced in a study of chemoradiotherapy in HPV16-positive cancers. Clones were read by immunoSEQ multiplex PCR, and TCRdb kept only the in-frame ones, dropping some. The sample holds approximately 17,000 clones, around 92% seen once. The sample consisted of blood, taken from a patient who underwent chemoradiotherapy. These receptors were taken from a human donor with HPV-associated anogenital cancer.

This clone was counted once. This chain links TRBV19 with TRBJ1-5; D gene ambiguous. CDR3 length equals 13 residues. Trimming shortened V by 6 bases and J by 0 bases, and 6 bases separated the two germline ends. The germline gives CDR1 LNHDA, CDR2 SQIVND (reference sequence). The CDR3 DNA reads TGTGCCAGTAGGTCGGATAGCAATCAGCCCCAGCATTTT. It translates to CASRSDSNQPQHF.

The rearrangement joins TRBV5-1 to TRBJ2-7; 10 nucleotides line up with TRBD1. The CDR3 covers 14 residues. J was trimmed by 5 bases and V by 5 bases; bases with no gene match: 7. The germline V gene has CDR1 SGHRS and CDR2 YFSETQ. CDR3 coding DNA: TGCGCCAGCAGTTTCCGGGACAGGGGAAACGAGCAGTACTTC. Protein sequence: CASSFRDRGNEQYF. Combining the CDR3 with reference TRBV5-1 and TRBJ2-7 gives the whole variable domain KAGVTQTPRYLIKTRGQQVTLSCSPISGHRSVSWYQQTPGQGLQFLFEYFSETQRNKGNFPGRFSGRQFSNSRSEMNVSTLELGDSALYLCASSFRDRGNEQYFGPGTRLTVT.

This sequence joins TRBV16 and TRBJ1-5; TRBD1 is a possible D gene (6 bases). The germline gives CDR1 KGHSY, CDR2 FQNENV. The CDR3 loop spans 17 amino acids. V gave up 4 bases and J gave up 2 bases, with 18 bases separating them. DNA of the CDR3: TGTGCCAGCAGCCGATCGACAGGAGGGTTCGGCAATCAGCCCCAGCATTTT. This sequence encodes CASSRSTGGFGNQPQHF.

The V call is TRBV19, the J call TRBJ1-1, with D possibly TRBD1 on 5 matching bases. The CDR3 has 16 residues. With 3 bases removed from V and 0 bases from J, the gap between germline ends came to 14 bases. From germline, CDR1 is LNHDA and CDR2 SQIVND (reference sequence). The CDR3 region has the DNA TGTGCCAGTAGTATGTGGAGGGGTAGCATGAACACTGAAGCTTTCTTT. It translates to CASSMWRGSMNTEAFF.

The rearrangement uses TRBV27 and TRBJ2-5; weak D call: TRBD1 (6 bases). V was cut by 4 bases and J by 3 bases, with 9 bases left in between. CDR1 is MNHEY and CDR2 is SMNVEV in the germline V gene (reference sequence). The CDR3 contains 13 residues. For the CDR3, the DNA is TGTGCCAGCAGTTGGACAGACGAAGAGACCCAGTACTTC. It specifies CASSWTDEETQYF.

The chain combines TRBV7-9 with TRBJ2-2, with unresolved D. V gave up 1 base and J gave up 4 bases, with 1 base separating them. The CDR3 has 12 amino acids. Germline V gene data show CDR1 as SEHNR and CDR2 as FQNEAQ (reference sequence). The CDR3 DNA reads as TGTGCCAGCAGCTTAGGCACCGGGGAGCTGTTTTTT. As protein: CASSLGTGELFF.

In nucleotides, the CDR3 is TGTGCCAGCAGGCCGGGACACCACACTGAAGCTTTCTTT. This sequence encodes CASRPGHHTEAFF. V usage is TRBV6-5 and J usage is TRBJ1-1; D may be TRBD1 (6 bases). Germline CDR1 MNHEY, CDR2 SVGAGI. This CDR3 has 13 amino acids. Between the trimmed V and J ends, which lost 6 bases and 3 bases, there was a span of 11 bases.

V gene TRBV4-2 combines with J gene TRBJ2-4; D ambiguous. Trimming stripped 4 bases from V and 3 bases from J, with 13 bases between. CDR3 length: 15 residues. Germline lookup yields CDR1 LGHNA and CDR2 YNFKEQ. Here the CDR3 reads CASSRPLDGKNIQYF. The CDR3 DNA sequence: TGTGCCAGCAGCCGCCCCCTAGATGGCAAAAACATTCAGTACTTC.

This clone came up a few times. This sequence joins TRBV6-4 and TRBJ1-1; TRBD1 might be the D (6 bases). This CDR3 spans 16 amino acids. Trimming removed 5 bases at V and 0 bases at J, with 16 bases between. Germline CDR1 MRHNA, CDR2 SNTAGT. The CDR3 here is CASSKTGGDMNTEAFF. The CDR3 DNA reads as TGTGCCAGCAGTAAAACGGGCGGGGACATGAACACTGAAGCTTTCTTT.

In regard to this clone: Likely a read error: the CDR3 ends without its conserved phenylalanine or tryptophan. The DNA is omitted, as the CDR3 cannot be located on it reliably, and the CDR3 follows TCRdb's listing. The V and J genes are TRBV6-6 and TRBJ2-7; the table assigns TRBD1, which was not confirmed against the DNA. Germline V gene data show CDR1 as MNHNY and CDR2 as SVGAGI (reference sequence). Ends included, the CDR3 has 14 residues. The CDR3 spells CASSIRTGAPGVEL.

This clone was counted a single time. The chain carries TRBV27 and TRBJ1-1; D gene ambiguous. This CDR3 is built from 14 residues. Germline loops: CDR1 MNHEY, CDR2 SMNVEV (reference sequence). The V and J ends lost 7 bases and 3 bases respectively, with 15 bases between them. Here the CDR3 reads CASKGSGAHTEAFF. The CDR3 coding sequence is TGTGCCAGCAAAGGGAGTGGTGCGCACACTGAAGCTTTCTTT.

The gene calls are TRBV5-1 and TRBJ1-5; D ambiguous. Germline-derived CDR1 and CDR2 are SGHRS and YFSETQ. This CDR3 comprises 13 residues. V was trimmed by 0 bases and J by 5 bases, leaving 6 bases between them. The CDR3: CASSLDRDQPQHF. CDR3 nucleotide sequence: TGCGCCAGCAGCTTGGACAGAGATCAGCCCCAGCATTTT. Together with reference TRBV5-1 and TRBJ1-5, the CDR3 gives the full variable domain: KAGVTQTPRYLIKTRGQQVTLSCSPISGHRSVSWYQQTPGQGLQFLFEYFSETQRNKGNFPGRFSGRQFSNSRSEMNVSTLELGDSALYLCASSLDRDQPQHFGDGTRLSIL.